The 18 T cell receptor beta chains listed next were all sequenced from one sample in a study of patients and donors after allogeneic stem cell transplantation. TCRdb passed the RT-PCR reads through MiXCR, listing each CDR3 protein once. The sample includes hundreds of thousands of distinct CDR3 sequences, about a sixth seen only once; the top ten take 7% to 7.5%. The sample comprised blood, either unsorted or a sorted T cell fraction (not recorded which). The receptors originated from a human donor who was either an allogeneic HSCT recipient or a stem cell or donor lymphocyte infusion donor (not recorded which). It is not recorded whose cells these are; they may come from a transplant donor.

The chain joins TRBV12-3 or TRBV12-4 to TRBJ1-2, with D tentatively TRBD1 (5 bases). V was cut by 7 bases and J by 2 bases, with 14 bases left in between. CDR3 length: 14 amino acids. CDR3: CASTWGGVNYGYTF. The CDR3 nucleotides read TGTGCCAGCACCTGGGGCGGTGTAAACTATGGCTACACCTTC.

This clonotype has only a few counts. The chain carries TRBV12-3 or TRBV12-4 and TRBJ1-1; D unresolved. The ends were cut back, 4 bases at V and 7 bases at J, with 4 bases in the middle. This CDR3 is 10 amino acids long. In nucleotides, the CDR3 is TGTGCCAGCAGTTCAATTGAAGCTTTCTTT. Its protein product is CASSSIEAFF.

CDR3 DNA sequence: TGTGCCAGCAGTTACTCGTGGTTTGGGGACGAGCAGTACTTC. Translation gives CASSYSWFGDEQYF. The rearrangement joins TRBV6-2 or TRBV6-3 to TRBJ2-7; no firm D call. The CDR3 loop spans 14 amino acids. With 0 bases removed from V and 5 bases from J, the gap between germline ends came to 11 bases. From germline, CDR1 is MNHEY and CDR2 SVGEGT.

A few counts support this clonotype. CDR3 protein: CAWSGGYEQYF. CDR3 sequence (DNA): TGTGCCTGGAGTGGGGGCTACGAGCAGTACTTC. V is TRBV30 and J is TRBJ2-7; D not resolved. Trimming shortened V by 1 base and J by 3 bases, and 4 bases separated the two germline ends. Germline values: CDR1 GTSNPN, CDR2 SVGIG (reference sequence). The CDR3 is 11 amino acids.

The rearrangement uses TRBV3-1 and TRBJ2-2; D is possibly TRBD1 or TRBD2 (6 bases each). Trimming removed 0 bases at V and 0 bases at J, with 11 bases between. The length of the CDR3 is 17 residues. The germline V gene has CDR1 LGHDT and CDR2 YNNKEL (reference sequence). The CDR3 spells CASSQDLGGPNTGELFF. The CDR3 DNA is TGTGCCAGCAGCCAAGATTTGGGGGGCCCGAACACCGGGGAGCTGTTTTTT.

This clonotype showed up just a few times. The V call is TRBV5-1, the J call TRBJ1-1, with 7 bases that match TRBD1. Germline loops: CDR1 SGHRS, CDR2 YFSETQ. This CDR3 comprises 15 residues. The ends lost 6 bases at V and 5 bases at J; junction bases unmatched: 13. The CDR3 here is CASIAAGGRGTEAFF. The CDR3 DNA sequence: TGCGCCAGCATTGCAGCAGGGGGACGAGGAACTGAAGCTTTCTTT.

This clonotype turned up a few times. The CDR3 DNA sequence: TGTGCCAGCAGATCAGAGAACACTGAAGCTTTCTTT. This encodes CASRSENTEAFF. This rearrangement joins TRBV12-3 or TRBV12-4 to TRBJ1-1; D gene unclear. CDR3 length: 12 amino acids. Deletions cut 6 bases from V and 1 base from J, with 6 bases between.

This clonotype was seen a few times. The chain employs TRBV28 and TRBJ1-1, with D possibly matching TRBD1 (5 bases). CDR1 MDHEN and CDR2 SYDVKM come from the germline V gene. Trimming removed 5 bases from V and 4 bases from J, with 20 bases in between. CDR3 size: 16 residues. CDR3 nucleotides: TGTGCCAGCAGTCCCCACCAGGGCGACGGGGGCACTGAAGCTTTCTTT. This sequence encodes CASSPHQGDGGTEAFF.

This clonotype was detected a few times. The rearrangement uses TRBV20-1 and TRBJ2-5; no firm D call. Trimming left V 3 bases short and J 2 bases short, with 13 bases between. Germline CDR1 is DFQATT and CDR2 is SNEGSKA (reference sequence). The CDR3 is 14 residues long. In DNA form, the CDR3 reads TGCAGTGCTAGGCATAGTCTATCTCAAGAGACCCAGTACTTC. Translated, it gives CSARHSLSQETQYF.

This clonotype appeared many times. V is TRBV24-1 and J is TRBJ2-1; 8 bases are a match to TRBD1. In germline, CDR1 is KGHDR, CDR2 SFDVKD. The CDR3 runs 16 residues. After removal of 3 bases from V and 4 bases from J, the junction contained 7 bases not matched to a gene. CDR3 residues: CATSDGPGQGYNEQFF. The DNA of the CDR3 is TGTGCCACCAGTGATGGCCCCGGACAGGGTTACAATGAGCAGTTCTTC.

This clonotype was seen only a few times. The chain employs TRBV19 and TRBJ1-5; 7 nucleotides match TRBD1. The CDR3 consists of 15 residues. V lost 5 bases, J lost 4 bases, and 8 bases stayed unmatched. The V gene's germline CDR1 is LNHDA and CDR2 SQIVND (reference sequence). In DNA form, the CDR3 reads TGTGCCAGTAGTGCCGGGACAGAAGGGAATCAGCCCCAGCATTTT. It specifies CASSAGTEGNQPQHF.

The rearrangement uses TRBV25-1 and TRBJ2-7; D may be TRBD1 or TRBD2 (5 bases each). The length of the CDR3 is 12 residues. V shed 11 bases and J shed 7 bases, with 18 bases lying between them. The germline V gene has CDR1 MGHDK and CDR2 SYGVNS. The CDR3 reads CAPQGTAKEQYF. The CDR3 bases are TGTGCCCCCCAAGGGACGGCCAAAGAGCAGTACTTC.

This clonotype was seen many times. V and J are TRBV5-1 and TRBJ1-4; D unresolved. This CDR3 has 15 amino acids. Germline CDR1 and CDR2: SGHRS and YFSETQ. V was trimmed by 4 bases and J by 4 bases, leaving 14 bases between them. The CDR3 bases are TGCGCCAGCAGCGACCCGACGGATATTAATGAAAAACTGTTTTTT. This sequence encodes CASSDPTDINEKLFF.

This chain uses TRBV9 with TRBJ2-2; 9 bases line up with TRBD2. Trimming cost V 2 bases and J 1 base; bases outside gene matches: 0. There are 15 residues in the CDR3. In germline, CDR1 is SGDLS, CDR2 YYNGEE. In DNA, the CDR3 is TGTGCCAGCAGCGTTAGCGGGAGGAACACCGGGGAGCTGTTTTTT. This codes for CASSVSGRNTGELFF.

This chain links TRBV21-1 with TRBJ1-1; the table names TRBD1, a call not compared with the DNA. TRBV21-1 is annotated as a pseudogene. The CDR3 has 16 amino acids. The CDR3 DNA follows: TGTGCCAGCAGCAAACACGGACAGGGGTTTCACACTGAAGCTTTCTTT. Its protein is CASSKHGQGFHTEAFF.

This chain links TRBV11-3 with TRBJ2-3, with D possibly being TRBD1 (7 bases). Germline assignment: CDR1 SGHNT and CDR2 YENEEA. The CDR3 totals 16 residues. V shed 5 bases and J shed 4 bases, with 19 bases lying between them. CDR3 sequence reads: CASSRRQGGISDTQYF. In DNA form, the CDR3 reads TGTGCCAGCAGCCGAAGACAGGGAGGCATTTCAGATACGCAGTATTTT.

This sequence joins TRBV7-3 and TRBJ1-1, with 9 bases that match TRBD1. Germline V gives CDR1 SGHTA, CDR2 FQGTGA. Trimming removed 1 base from V and 3 bases from J; junction bases left unmatched: 3. The CDR3 spans 15 residues. This CDR3 reads CASSLMGQGYTEAFF. Written as DNA, the CDR3 is TGTGCCAGCAGCTTAATGGGACAGGGTTACACTGAAGCTTTCTTT. The variable domain in full, completed from reference TRBV7-3 and TRBJ1-1, reads GAGVSQTPSNKVTEKGKYVELRCDPISGHTALYWYRQSLGQGPEFLIYFQGTGAADDSGLPNDRFFAVRPEGSVSTLKIQRTERGDSAVYLCASSLMGQGYTEAFFGQGTRLTVV.

This clonotype was picked up a small number of times. CDR3 region: CASSQDSTSSYGYTF. Written as DNA, the CDR3 is TGCGCCAGCAGCCAAGATTCTACGTCTAGCTATGGCTACACCTTC. The V gene is TRBV4-3, the J gene TRBJ1-2; no clear D gene. The CDR3 contains 15 residues. Germline V CDR1 and CDR2: LGHNA, YSLEER. Deletions cut 0 bases from V and 4 bases from J, with 12 bases between.